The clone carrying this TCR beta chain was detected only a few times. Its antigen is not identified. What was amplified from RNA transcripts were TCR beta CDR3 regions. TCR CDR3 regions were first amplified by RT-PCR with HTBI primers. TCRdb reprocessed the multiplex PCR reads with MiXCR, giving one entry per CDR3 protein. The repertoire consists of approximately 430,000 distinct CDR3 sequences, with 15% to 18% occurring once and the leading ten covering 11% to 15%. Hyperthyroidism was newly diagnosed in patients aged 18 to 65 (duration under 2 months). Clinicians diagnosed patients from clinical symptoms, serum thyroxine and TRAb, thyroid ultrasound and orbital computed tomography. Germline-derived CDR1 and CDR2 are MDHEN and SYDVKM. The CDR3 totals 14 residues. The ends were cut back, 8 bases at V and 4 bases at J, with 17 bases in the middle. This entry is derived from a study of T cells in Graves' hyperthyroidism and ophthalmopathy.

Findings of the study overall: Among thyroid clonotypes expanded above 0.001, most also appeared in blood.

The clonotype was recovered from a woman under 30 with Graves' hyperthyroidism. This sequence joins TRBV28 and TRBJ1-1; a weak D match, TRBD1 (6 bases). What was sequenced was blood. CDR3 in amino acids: CASQGGRGVTEAFF. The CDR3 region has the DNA TGTGCCAGCCAAGGGGGAAGAGGGGTCACTGAAGCTTTCTTT.